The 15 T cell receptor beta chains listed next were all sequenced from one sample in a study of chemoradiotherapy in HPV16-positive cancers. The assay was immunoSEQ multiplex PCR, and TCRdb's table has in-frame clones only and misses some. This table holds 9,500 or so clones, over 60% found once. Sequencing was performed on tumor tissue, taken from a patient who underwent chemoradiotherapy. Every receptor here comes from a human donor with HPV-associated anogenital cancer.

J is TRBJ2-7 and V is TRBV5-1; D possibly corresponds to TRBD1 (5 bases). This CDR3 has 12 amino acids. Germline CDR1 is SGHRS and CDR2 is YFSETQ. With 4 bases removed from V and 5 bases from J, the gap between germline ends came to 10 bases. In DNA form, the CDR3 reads TGCGCCAGCAGCATGGACATCCACGAGCAGTACTTC. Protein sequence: CASSMDIHEQYF.

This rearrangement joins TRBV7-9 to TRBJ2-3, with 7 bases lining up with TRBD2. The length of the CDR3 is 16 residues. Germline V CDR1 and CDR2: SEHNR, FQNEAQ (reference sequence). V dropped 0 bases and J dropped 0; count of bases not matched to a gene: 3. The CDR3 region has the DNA TGTGCCAGCAGCTTAGCAGCGGGGACGAGCACAGATACGCAGTATTTT. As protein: CASSLAAGTSTDTQYF.

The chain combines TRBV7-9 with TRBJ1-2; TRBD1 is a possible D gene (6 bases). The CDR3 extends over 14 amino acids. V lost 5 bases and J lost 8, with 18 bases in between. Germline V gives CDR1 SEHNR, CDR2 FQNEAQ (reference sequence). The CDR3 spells CASSHLQGVRGYTF. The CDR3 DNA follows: TGTGCCAGCAGCCATCTACAGGGAGTTCGGGGCTACACCTTC. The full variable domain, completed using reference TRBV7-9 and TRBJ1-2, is DTGVSQNPRHKITKRGQNVTFRCDPISEHNRLYWYRQTLGQGPEFLTYFQNEAQLEKSRLLSDRFSAERPKGSFSTLEIQRTEQGDSAMYLCASSHLQGVRGYTFGSGTRLTVV.

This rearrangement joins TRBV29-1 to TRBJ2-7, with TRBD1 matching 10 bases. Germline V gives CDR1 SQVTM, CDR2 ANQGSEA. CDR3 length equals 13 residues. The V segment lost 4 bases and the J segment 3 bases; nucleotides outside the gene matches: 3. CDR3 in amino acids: CSVGRTGGYEQYF. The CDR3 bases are TGCAGCGTTGGGCGGACAGGGGGCTACGAGCAGTACTTC.

CDR3 sequence reads: CASSETPRTGSLDTQYF. In DNA form, the CDR3 reads TGTGCCAGCAGTGAAACCCCGAGGACAGGAAGTTTAGATACGCAGTATTTT. The chain uses TRBV2 and TRBJ2-3, with TRBD1 matching 7 bases. Trimming cost V 2 bases and J 5 bases; bases outside gene matches: 13. CDR3 length: 17 amino acids. In germline, CDR1 is SNHLY, CDR2 FYNNEI.

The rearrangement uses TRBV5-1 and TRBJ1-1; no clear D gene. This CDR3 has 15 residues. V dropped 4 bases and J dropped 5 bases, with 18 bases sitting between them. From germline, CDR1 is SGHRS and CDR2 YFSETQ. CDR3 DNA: TGCGCCAGCAGCACATTCGGCAGTGGAGTGACTGAAGCTTTCTTT. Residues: CASSTFGSGVTEAFF.

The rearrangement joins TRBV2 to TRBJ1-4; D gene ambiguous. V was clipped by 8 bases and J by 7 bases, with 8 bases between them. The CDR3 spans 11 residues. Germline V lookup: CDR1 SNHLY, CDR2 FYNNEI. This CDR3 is CASAGREKLFF. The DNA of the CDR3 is TGTGCCAGCGCAGGACGTGAAAAACTGTTTTTT.

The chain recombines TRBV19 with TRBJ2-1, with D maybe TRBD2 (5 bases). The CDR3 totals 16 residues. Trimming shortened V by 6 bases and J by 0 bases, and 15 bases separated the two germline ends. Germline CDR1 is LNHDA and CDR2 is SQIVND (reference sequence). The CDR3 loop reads CASSSTSRDSYNEQFF. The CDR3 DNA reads TGTGCCAGTAGCTCCACCTCACGGGACTCCTACAATGAGCAGTTCTTC.

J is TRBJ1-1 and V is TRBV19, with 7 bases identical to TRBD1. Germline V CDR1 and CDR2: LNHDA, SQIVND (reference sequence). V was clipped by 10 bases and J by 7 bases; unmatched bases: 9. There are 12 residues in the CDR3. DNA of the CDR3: TGTGCCACCAGGGGGGAATTTGGTGAAGCTTTCTTT. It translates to CATRGEFGEAFF.

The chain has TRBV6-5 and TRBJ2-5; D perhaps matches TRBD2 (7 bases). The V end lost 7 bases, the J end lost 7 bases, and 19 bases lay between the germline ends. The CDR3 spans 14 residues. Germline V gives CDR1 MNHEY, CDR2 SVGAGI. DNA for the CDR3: TGTGCCAGCACCGCAGGGAGGGGGTCGGGGACCCAGTACTTC. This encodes CASTAGRGSGTQYF.

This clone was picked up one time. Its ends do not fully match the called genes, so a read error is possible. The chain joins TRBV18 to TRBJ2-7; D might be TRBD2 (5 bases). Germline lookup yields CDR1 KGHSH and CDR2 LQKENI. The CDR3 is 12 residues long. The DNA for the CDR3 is TGTGCCAGCTCACCGGACTCCTCCGAGCAGTACTTC. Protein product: CASSPDSSEQYF.

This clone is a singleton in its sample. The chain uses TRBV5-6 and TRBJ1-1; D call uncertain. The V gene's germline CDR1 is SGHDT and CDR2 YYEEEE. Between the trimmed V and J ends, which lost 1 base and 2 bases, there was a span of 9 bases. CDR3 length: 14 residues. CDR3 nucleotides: TGTGCCAGCAGCTTGCGGCGAATAAACACTGAAGCTTTCTTT. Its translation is CASSLRRINTEAFF.

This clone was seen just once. The CDR3 DNA reads TGTGCCAGCAGTTTAGAGACAGGGGTCCCCACAGATACGCAGTATTTT. Translation: CASSLETGVPTDTQYF. This rearrangement joins TRBV28 to TRBJ2-3; 8 nucleotides agree with TRBD1. With 2 bases clipped from V and 2 bases from J, the junction kept 6 bases outside the gene matches. Germline-derived CDR1 and CDR2 are MDHEN and SYDVKM. This CDR3 is 16 amino acids long.

CDR3 sequence: CATSREEGRGATDTQYF. CDR3 nucleotides: TGTGCCACCAGCAGAGAGGAGGGCCGGGGGGCCACAGATACGCAGTATTTT. The V gene is TRBV15, the J gene TRBJ2-3, with D maybe TRBD2 (7 bases). Trimming took off 0 bases at V and 2 bases at J, with 15 bases between the two ends. Per germline, CDR1 LNHNV and CDR2 YYDKDF (reference sequence). This CDR3 comprises 17 residues.

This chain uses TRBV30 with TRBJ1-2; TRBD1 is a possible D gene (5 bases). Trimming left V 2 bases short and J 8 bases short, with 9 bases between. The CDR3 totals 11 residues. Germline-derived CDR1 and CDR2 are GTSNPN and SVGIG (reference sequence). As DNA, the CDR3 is TGTGCCTGGAGTAGGGGCCGCGGCTACACCTTC. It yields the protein CAWSRGRGYTF.